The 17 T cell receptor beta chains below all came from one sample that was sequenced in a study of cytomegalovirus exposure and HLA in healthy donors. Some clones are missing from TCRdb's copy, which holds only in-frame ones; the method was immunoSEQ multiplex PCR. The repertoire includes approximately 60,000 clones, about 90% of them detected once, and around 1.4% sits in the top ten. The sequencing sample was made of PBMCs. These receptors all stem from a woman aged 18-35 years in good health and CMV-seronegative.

The DNA for the CDR3 is TGTGCCAGCAGCCCATGGACAGGGGAGACCCAGTACTTC. It is translated as CASSPWTGETQYF. The chain is built from TRBV14 and TRBJ2-5; 8 nucleotides line up with TRBD1. Germline values: CDR1 SGHDN, CDR2 FVKESK. This CDR3 is built from 13 residues. The ends lost 4 bases at V and 5 bases at J; junction bases unmatched: 3. The full variable domain, its missing parts supplied by reference TRBV14 and TRBJ2-5, is EAGVTQFPSHSVIEKGQTVTLRCDPISGHDNLYWYRRVMGKEIKFLLHFVKESKQDESGMPNNRFLAERTGGTYSTLKVQPAELEDSGVYFCASSPWTGETQYFGPGTRLLVL.

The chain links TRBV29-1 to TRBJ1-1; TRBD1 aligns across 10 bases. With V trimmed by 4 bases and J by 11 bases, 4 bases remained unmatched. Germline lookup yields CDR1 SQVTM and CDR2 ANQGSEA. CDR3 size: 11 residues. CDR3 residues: CSVVGTGDAFF. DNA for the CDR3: TGCAGCGTTGTGGGGACAGGGGATGCTTTCTTT. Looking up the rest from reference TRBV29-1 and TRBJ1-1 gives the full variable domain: SAVISQKPSRDICQRGTSLTIQCQVDSQVTMMFWYRQQPGQSLTLIATANQGSEATYESGFVIDKFPISRPNLTFSTLTVSNMSPEDSSIYLCSVVGTGDAFFGQGTRLTVV.

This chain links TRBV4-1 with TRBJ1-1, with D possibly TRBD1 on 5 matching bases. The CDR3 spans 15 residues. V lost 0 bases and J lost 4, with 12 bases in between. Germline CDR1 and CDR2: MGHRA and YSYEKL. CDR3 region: CASSQELAGPTEAFF. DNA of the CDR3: TGCGCCAGCAGCCAAGAACTTGCAGGGCCCACTGAAGCTTTCTTT.

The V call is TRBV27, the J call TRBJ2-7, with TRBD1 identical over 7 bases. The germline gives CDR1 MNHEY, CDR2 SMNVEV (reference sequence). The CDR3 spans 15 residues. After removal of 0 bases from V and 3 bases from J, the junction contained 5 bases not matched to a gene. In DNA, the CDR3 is TGTGCCAGCAGTTTATCAGGGGGCATCATCTACGAGCAGTACTTC. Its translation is CASSLSGGIIYEQYF.

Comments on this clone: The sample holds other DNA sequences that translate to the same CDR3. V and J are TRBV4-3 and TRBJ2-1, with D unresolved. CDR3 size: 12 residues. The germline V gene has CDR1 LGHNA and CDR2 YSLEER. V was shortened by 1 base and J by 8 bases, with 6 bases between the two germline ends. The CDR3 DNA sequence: TGCGCCAGCAGCCAAGGTCAGGATGAGCAGTTCTTC. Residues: CASSQGQDEQFF.

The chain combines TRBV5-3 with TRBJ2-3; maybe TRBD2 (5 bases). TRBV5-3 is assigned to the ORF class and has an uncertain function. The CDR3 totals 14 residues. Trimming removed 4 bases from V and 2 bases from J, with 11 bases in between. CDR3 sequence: CARSPRLNTDTQYF. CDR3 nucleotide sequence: TGTGCCAGAAGCCCTAGACTAAACACAGATACGCAGTATTTT.

The CDR3 is CASSWGRTGPNTGELFF. CDR3 bases: TGCGCCAGCAGCTGGGGCCGAACGGGTCCGAACACCGGGGAGCTGTTTTTT. The chain recombines TRBV5-1 with TRBJ2-2; the D gene is possibly TRBD1 (5 bases). Germline V lookup: CDR1 SGHRS, CDR2 YFSETQ. Trimming removed 3 bases at V and 0 bases at J, with 15 bases between. The CDR3 covers 17 residues.

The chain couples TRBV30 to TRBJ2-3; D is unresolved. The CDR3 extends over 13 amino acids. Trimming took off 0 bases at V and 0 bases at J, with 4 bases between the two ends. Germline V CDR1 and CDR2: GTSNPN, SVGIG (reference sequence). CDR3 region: CAWSVASTDTQYF. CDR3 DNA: TGTGCCTGGAGTGTAGCGAGCACAGATACGCAGTATTTT.

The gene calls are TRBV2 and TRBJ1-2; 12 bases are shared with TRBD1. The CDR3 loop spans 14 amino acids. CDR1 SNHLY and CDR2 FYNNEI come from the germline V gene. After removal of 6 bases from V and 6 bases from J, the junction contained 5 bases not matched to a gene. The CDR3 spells CASSRDRGQDGYTF. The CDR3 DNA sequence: TGTGCCAGCAGCCGGGACAGGGGGCAGGATGGCTACACCTTC.

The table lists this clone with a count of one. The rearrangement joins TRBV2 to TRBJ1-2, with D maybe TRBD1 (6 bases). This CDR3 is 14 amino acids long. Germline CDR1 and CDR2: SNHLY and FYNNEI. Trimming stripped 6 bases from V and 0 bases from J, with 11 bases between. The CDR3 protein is CASRVTGANYGYTF. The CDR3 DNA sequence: TGTGCCAGCAGGGTGACAGGAGCTAACTATGGCTACACCTTC.

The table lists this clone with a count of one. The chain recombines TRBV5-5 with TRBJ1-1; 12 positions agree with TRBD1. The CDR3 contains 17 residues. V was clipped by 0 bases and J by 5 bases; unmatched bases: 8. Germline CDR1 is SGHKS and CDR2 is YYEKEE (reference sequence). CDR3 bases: TGTGCCAGCAGCTTGGAGAGGGGGACAGGGGGCCGAACTGAAGCTTTCTTT. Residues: CASSLERGTGGRTEAFF.

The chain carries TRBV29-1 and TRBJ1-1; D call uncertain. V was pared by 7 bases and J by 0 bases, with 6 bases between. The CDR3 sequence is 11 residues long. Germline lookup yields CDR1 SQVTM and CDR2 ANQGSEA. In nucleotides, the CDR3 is TGCAGCGCTAGGATGAACACTGAAGCTTTCTTT. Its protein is CSARMNTEAFF.

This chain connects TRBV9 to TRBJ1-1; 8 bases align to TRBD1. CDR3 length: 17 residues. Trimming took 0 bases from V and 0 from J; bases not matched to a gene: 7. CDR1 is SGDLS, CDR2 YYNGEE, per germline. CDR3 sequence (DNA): TGTGCCAGCAGCGTAGGTCGGCAGGGGGCTATGAACACTGAAGCTTTCTTT. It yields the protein CASSVGRQGAMNTEAFF.

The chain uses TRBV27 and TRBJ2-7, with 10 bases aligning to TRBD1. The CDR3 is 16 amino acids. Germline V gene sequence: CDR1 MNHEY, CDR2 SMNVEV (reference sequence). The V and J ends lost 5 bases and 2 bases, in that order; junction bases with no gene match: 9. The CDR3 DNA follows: TGTGCCAGCAGTCCCACCGGGACAGGGGACACCTACGAGCAGTACTTC. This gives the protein CASSPTGTGDTYEQYF.

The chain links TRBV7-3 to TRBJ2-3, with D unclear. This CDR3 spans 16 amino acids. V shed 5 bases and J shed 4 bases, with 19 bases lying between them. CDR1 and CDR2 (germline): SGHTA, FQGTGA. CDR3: CASSTSGGIEADTQYF. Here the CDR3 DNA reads TGTGCCAGCAGCACCTCCGGCGGCATTGAGGCAGATACGCAGTATTTT.

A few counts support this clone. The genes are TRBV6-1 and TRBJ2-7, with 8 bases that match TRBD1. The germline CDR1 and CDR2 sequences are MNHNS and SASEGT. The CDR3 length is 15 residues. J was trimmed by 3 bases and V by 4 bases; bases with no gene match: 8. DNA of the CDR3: TGTGCCAGCAGTGTCGGGACAGGAGAGGGCTACGAGCAGTACTTC. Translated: CASSVGTGEGYEQYF.

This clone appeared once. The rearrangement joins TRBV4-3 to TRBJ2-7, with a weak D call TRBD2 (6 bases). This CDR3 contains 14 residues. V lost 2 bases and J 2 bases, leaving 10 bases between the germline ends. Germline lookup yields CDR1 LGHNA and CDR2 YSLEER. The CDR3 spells CASSQIGGTYEQYF. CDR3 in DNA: TGCGCCAGCAGCCAAATCGGGGGTACCTACGAGCAGTACTTC.